The 26 T cell receptor beta chains listed next were all sequenced from one sample in a study of identical twins. MiXCR was run by TCRdb on the 5' RACE reads, yielding one entry per CDR3 protein. The profile shows approximately 600,000 distinct CDR3 sequences, more than 9% of them singletons. These records were also assigned to another study, of yellow fever vaccine responses in identical twins.

The sequencing sample was made of PBMCs. The receptors come from a woman aged 18-35 years in good health.

This clonotype was detected many times. The CDR3 region is CASSQRTGTAYGYTF. The CDR3, as DNA: TGTGCCAGCAGCCAGCGAACCGGGACAGCCTATGGCTACACCTTC. The rearrangement links TRBV7-9 to TRBJ1-2; 7 bases match TRBD1. V gave up 5 bases and J gave up 4 bases; unmatched junction bases: 10. CDR1 and CDR2 from the germline V gene are SEHNR and FQNEAQ (reference sequence). This CDR3 has 15 amino acids.

In this sample, this clonotype turned up a few times. This chain uses TRBV20-1 with TRBJ2-5; the D is unclear. The V end lost 2 bases, the J end lost 2 bases, and 6 bases lay between the germline ends. This CDR3 has 12 residues. CDR1 is DFQATT and CDR2 is SNEGSKA in the germline V gene (reference sequence). The CDR3 bases are TGCAGTGCTAGACTGGGACAAGAGACCCAGTACTTC. Amino acid sequence: CSARLGQETQYF.

This clonotype was observed a handful of times. The V call is TRBV20-1, the J call TRBJ2-5; D possibly uses TRBD1 or TRBD2 (5 bases each). V dropped 8 bases and J dropped 6 bases, with 16 bases sitting between them. This CDR3 region has 12 residues. CDR1 and CDR2 (germline): DFQATT, SNEGSKA (reference sequence). CDR3 DNA: TGCAGTCACCGGAGGCAGGGACAGACCCAGTACTTC. Its translation: CSHRRQGQTQYF.

There are a few counts of this clonotype. This chain links TRBV29-1 with TRBJ2-7; no reliable D call. The CDR3 runs 11 residues. The germline V gene encodes CDR1 SQVTM and CDR2 ANQGSEA. V shed 6 bases and J shed 3 bases, with 9 bases lying between them. The DNA for the CDR3 is TGCAGCGTCCAGGACCGCTACGAGCAGTACTTC. Its protein product is CSVQDRYEQYF.

There are many counts of this clonotype. The V call is TRBV5-1, the J call TRBJ2-6; maybe TRBD1 (6 bases). The CDR3 is 15 amino acids. Looked up from germline, CDR1 is SGHRS and CDR2 is YFSETQ. Trimming removed 3 bases at V and 3 bases at J, with 10 bases between. CDR3 in DNA: TGCGCCAGCAGCTATCGGACAGTTGGGGCCAACGTCCTGACTTTC. Its translation is CASSYRTVGANVLTF.

The V call is TRBV29-1, the J call TRBJ1-2, with D possibly TRBD1 on 5 matching bases. The V gene lost 4 bases and the J gene lost 8 bases, with 11 bases spanning the gap. The CDR3 runs 11 residues. Per the germline V gene, CDR1 is SQVTM and CDR2 is ANQGSEA. The DNA for the CDR3 is TGCAGCGTTGTAAAAGGGGACGGCTACACCTTC. It encodes CSVVKGDGYTF.

The table lists this clonotype with many counts. The genes are TRBV7-2 and TRBJ1-2, with D possibly matching TRBD1 (6 bases). The length of the CDR3 is 15 residues. Deletions cut 2 bases from V and 4 bases from J, with 14 bases between. From germline, CDR1 is SGHTA and CDR2 FQGNSA. CDR3 DNA: TGTGCCAGCAGCTTAACGGGACATTCATTCTATGGCTACACCTTC. It codes for CASSLTGHSFYGYTF.

This chain uses TRBV20-1 with TRBJ2-5; no clear D gene. Germline V gene sequence: CDR1 DFQATT, CDR2 SNEGSKA (reference sequence). V dropped 1 base and J dropped 1 base, with 7 bases sitting between them. The CDR3 spans 13 residues. Here the CDR3 reads CSARGRTQETQYF. CDR3 sequence (DNA): TGCAGTGCTAGAGGAAGGACCCAAGAGACCCAGTACTTC.

J is TRBJ2-7 and V is TRBV5-1; D is possibly TRBD2 (6 bases). Germline CDR1 reads SGHRS; CDR2 reads YFSETQ. V lost 4 bases to trimming and J lost 4 bases, with 12 bases between them. This CDR3 is 13 amino acids long. This CDR3 reads CASSAQEGYEQYF. The CDR3 region has the DNA TGCGCCAGCAGCGCCCAGGAGGGGTACGAGCAGTACTTC.

This sequence joins TRBV6-6 and TRBJ2-2; 9 positions agree with TRBD1. In germline, CDR1 is MNHNY, CDR2 SVGAGI (reference sequence). J gave up 4 bases and V 11 bases, and 5 bases lay outside the gene matches. The CDR3 runs 13 residues. Here the CDR3 reads CAGDRDGTGELFF. Written as DNA, the CDR3 is TGTGCCGGGGACAGGGACGGCACCGGGGAGCTGTTTTTT.

This clonotype was seen ten or more times. This chain joins TRBV25-1 and TRBJ1-6; D is unclear. CDR3 length: 13 residues. Germline CDR1 and CDR2: MGHDK and SYGVNS. V was trimmed by 2 bases and J by 5 bases, leaving 4 bases between them. CDR3 nucleotides: TGTGCCAGCAGTGAACAGAATAATTCACCCCTCCACTTT. It is translated as CASSEQNNSPLHF.

In its sample, this clonotype was seen many times. The chain recombines TRBV5-1 with TRBJ2-7; possibly TRBD1 or TRBD2 for D (5 bases each). V lost 2 bases to trimming and J lost 6 bases, with 21 bases between them. The germline V gene has CDR1 SGHRS and CDR2 YFSETQ. This CDR3 has 16 amino acids. The CDR3 loop is CASSLMRDPGRSEQYF. CDR3 nucleotide sequence: TGCGCCAGCAGCTTAATGAGGGACCCTGGGCGTTCCGAGCAGTACTTC.

In this sample, this clonotype turned up a few times. This rearrangement joins TRBV7-9 to TRBJ1-1; a weak D match, TRBD1 (5 bases). V gave up 1 base and J gave up 7 bases, with 13 bases separating them. This CDR3 has 14 residues. Looked up from germline, CDR1 is SEHNR and CDR2 is FQNEAQ (reference sequence). CDR3 DNA: TGTGCCAGCAGCTTAGGGGCAGGGACCCTTGAAGCTTTCTTT. Amino acids: CASSLGAGTLEAFF.

Ten or more counts support this clonotype. J is TRBJ2-7 and V is TRBV3-1; 10 nucleotides match TRBD1. Germline V CDR1 and CDR2: LGHDT, YNNKEL (reference sequence). J lost 5 bases, V lost 5 bases, and 9 bases had no gene match. This CDR3 comprises 15 residues. The CDR3 DNA is TGTGCCAGCAGCAAGGACAGGGGGTTTGGGCACGAGCAGTACTTC. Encoded protein: CASSKDRGFGHEQYF.

This sequence joins TRBV20-1 and TRBJ1-1, with TRBD1 matching 7 bases. Germline V gene data show CDR1 as DFQATT and CDR2 as SNEGSKA (reference sequence). The length of the CDR3 is 16 residues. V lost 0 bases, J lost 1 base, and 8 bases stayed unmatched. In DNA, the CDR3 is TGCAGTGCTAGAGATCTGAAGGGACAGACGAACACTGAAGCTTTCTTT. Residues: CSARDLKGQTNTEAFF.

This clonotype appeared many times. The V call is TRBV12-3 or TRBV12-4, the J call TRBJ1-5, with D unresolved. V was cut by 5 bases and J by 5 bases, with 10 bases left in between. This CDR3 is 13 amino acids long. The CDR3 nucleotides read TGTGCCAGCAGTCCACGTGGGGATCAGCCCCAGCATTTT. This sequence encodes CASSPRGDQPQHF.

J is TRBJ2-7 and V is TRBV3-1; weak D call: TRBD2 (6 bases). In germline, CDR1 is LGHDT, CDR2 YNNKEL (reference sequence). CDR3 size: 12 residues. V was clipped by 1 base and J by 10 bases, with 11 bases between them. The CDR3: CASSQVGRDQYF. CDR3 sequence (DNA): TGTGCCAGCAGCCAAGTCGGGAGAGACCAGTACTTC.

At least ten counts were recorded for this clonotype. CDR3 nucleotide sequence: TGTGCCAGCAGTGCCGGGGTTCTTGGGGGTACGCAGTATTTT. Its translation: CASSAGVLGGTQYF. The chain joins TRBV2 to TRBJ2-3, with D perhaps given as TRBD1 or TRBD2 (5 bases each). This CDR3 contains 14 residues. CDR1 SNHLY and CDR2 FYNNEI come from the germline V gene. The V and J ends lost 4 bases and 8 bases respectively, with 16 bases between them. Full variable domain (remainder filled in from reference TRBV2 and TRBJ2-3): EPEVTQTPSHQVTQMGQEVILRCVPISNHLYFYWYRQILGQKVEFLVSFYNNEISEKSEIFDDQFSVERPDGSNFTLKIRSTKLEDSAMYFCASSAGVLGGTQYFGPGTRLTVL.

The chain joins TRBV20-1 to TRBJ2-1; 10 bases line up with TRBD2. The CDR3 is made up of 16 amino acids. Germline V gene lookup returns CDR1 DFQATT and CDR2 SNEGSKA (reference sequence). V lost 2 bases to trimming and J lost 0 bases; unmatched junction nucleotides: 4. CDR3 region: CSARSPSGSSYNEQFF. The CDR3 region has the DNA TGCAGTGCTAGAAGTCCTAGCGGGAGCTCCTACAATGAGCAGTTCTTC.

This clonotype was seen only a few times. The V and J genes are TRBV4-3 and TRBJ1-6; D uncertain. Germline CDR1 is LGHNA and CDR2 is YSLEER. Trimming cost V 4 bases and J 2 bases, with 6 bases left between them. This CDR3 spans 14 amino acids. This chain's CDR3 is CASSPDPYNSPLHF. DNA of the CDR3: TGCGCCAGCAGCCCGGACCCCTATAATTCACCCCTCCACTTT.

This clonotype was seen at least ten times. This chain links TRBV7-9 with TRBJ2-3; D not certain. The germline gives CDR1 SEHNR, CDR2 FQNEAQ (reference sequence). The CDR3 consists of 12 residues. Deletions cut 3 bases from V and 5 bases from J, with 6 bases between. The CDR3 protein is CASSFLGDTQYF. In DNA form, the CDR3 reads TGTGCCAGCAGCTTCTTGGGAGATACGCAGTATTTT.

This clonotype was seen a few times. The chain joins TRBV4-1 to TRBJ1-2, with D unclear. The germline CDR1 and CDR2 sequences are MGHRA and YSYEKL. Trimming left V 0 bases short and J 4 bases short, with 12 bases between. This CDR3 is built from 15 residues. The CDR3 coding sequence is TGCGCCAGCAGCCAAGAGGCTTGGGCCTTCTATGGCTACACCTTC. Translating it yields CASSQEAWAFYGYTF.

The V call is TRBV7-2, the J call TRBJ2-7; the match to TRBD1 covers 10 bases. V shed 5 bases, J shed 7 bases, and the junction held 11 bases outside the gene matches. Germline V gives CDR1 SGHTA, CDR2 FQGNSA. The CDR3 runs 15 residues. CDR3: CASSLPGTGEGEQYF. As DNA, the CDR3 is TGTGCCAGCAGCCTCCCCGGGACAGGGGAGGGAGAGCAGTACTTC. The full variable domain, with the rest looked up from reference TRBV7-2 and TRBJ2-7, is GAGVSQSPSNKVTEKGKDVELRCDPISGHTALYWYRQSLGQGLEFLIYFQGNSAPDKSGLPSDRFSAERTGGSVSTLTIQRTQQEDSAVYLCASSLPGTGEGEQYFGPGTRLTVT.

This clonotype was seen a handful of times. The gene calls are TRBV6-2 or TRBV6-3 and TRBJ2-5, with D unclear. Per the germline V gene, CDR1 is MNHEY and CDR2 is SVGEGT. Trimming removed 1 base at V and 2 bases at J, with 11 bases between. This CDR3 is built from 15 residues. The CDR3 sequence: CASSYFSQLQETQYF. For the CDR3, the DNA is TGTGCCAGCAGTTACTTTTCTCAGCTACAAGAGACCCAGTACTTC.

This clonotype was seen repeatedly, ten times or more. The chain employs TRBV7-9 and TRBJ2-1, with D unclear. The V end was cut by 10 bases, the J end by 10 bases, with 8 bases between. The CDR3 loop spans 9 amino acids. Per germline, CDR1 SEHNR and CDR2 FQNEAQ (reference sequence). DNA for the CDR3: TGTGCCACCTACTCCGAGCAGTTCTTC. As protein: CATYSEQFF.

This clonotype has a handful of counts. This chain connects TRBV4-3 to TRBJ2-1; 11 bases agree with TRBD2. Germline V gene data show CDR1 as LGHNA and CDR2 as YSLEER. The CDR3 runs 15 residues. The V gene end was trimmed by 3 bases and the J gene end by 10 bases; junction bases not matched to a gene: 8. The CDR3 spells CASSQAIAGGPEQFF. For the CDR3, the DNA is TGCGCCAGCAGCCAGGCCATAGCGGGAGGGCCCGAGCAGTTCTTC.